Listed here are 17 T cell receptor beta chains from one sample, sequenced in a study of CXCR3-negative and CXCR3-positive naive CD8 T cells. cDNA libraries for TRB were generated by 5' RACE incorporating UMI labels. One entry per CDR3 protein, without DNA, is what TCRdb gives after re-calling the 5' RACE reads. The data include about 110,000 distinct CDR3 sequences; the top ten clones carry 0.3% to 0.45%. The antigens of these receptors remain unknown. Study-level results: Comparison of naive cells showed more hydrophobic TRB CDR3s in CXCR3-positive than in CXCR3-negative naive cells.

Sequencing input: naive CXCR3+ CD8+ T cells from blood. As for subset: CD45RO-CCR7+CD27+CD95- naive CD8+ T cells expressing CXCR3 (TNR3+). Receptors were obtained from a human donor in good health. Some clones in this sample may be carry-over from other donors' samples.

This chain uses TRBV6-6 with TRBJ2-7. Per the germline V gene, CDR1 is MNHNY and CDR2 is SVGAGI (reference sequence). The CDR3 covers 12 residues. This CDR3 is CASSYGLTEQYF.

The chain recombines TRBV6-5 with TRBJ2-3. The CDR3 totals 14 residues. Germline-derived CDR1 and CDR2 are MNHEY and SVGAGI. This chain's CDR3 is CASNNLGGTDTQYF.

CDR3 region: CASSRPCGSSGANVLTF. The rearrangement links TRBV21-1 to TRBJ2-6; absent DNA, TCRdb's TRBD1 call cannot be checked. TRBV21-1 is a listed pseudogene. This CDR3 contains 17 residues.

The chain combines TRBV4-3 with TRBJ1-1; checking the TCRdb D call of TRBD1 is not possible without DNA. CDR1 and CDR2 (germline): LGHNA, YSLEER. There are 14 residues in the CDR3. This CDR3 reads CASSQDPGQVEAFF.

The rearrangement uses TRBV29-1 and TRBJ2-7; TCRdb picks TRBD1, but there is no DNA to check that call. The germline CDR1 and CDR2 sequences are SQVTM and ANQGSEA. The CDR3 is made up of 13 amino acids. This CDR3 is CSVRQGNSYEQYF.

This CDR3 reads CASSQDRINTEAFF. The chain carries TRBV4-3 and TRBJ1-1. Germline-derived CDR1 and CDR2 are LGHNA and YSLEER. The CDR3 extends over 14 amino acids.

The chain couples TRBV5-5 to TRBJ2-7. CDR1 and CDR2 from the germline V gene are SGHKS and YYEKEE (reference sequence). The CDR3 is 14 residues long. CDR3 region: CASSLVPSNYEQYF.

The chain employs TRBV5-6 and TRBJ1-1; TCRdb gives TRBD1 as the D gene, but with no DNA this cannot be confirmed. The CDR3 runs to 18 residues. In germline, CDR1 is SGHDT, CDR2 YYEEEE. CDR3 protein: CASSNPADPEVVDTEAFF.

The rearrangement links TRBV29-1 to TRBJ2-1; TCRdb designates TRBD1, a call that cannot be tested without DNA. The CDR3 spans 16 residues. Per germline, CDR1 SQVTM and CDR2 ANQGSEA. The CDR3 spells CSVPDRGPVQYNEQFF.

The chain carries TRBV4-2 and TRBJ2-7; the TCRdb call, TRBD2, lacks DNA for checking. CDR1 and CDR2 from the germline V gene are LGHNA and YNFKEQ. This CDR3 is 14 amino acids long. The CDR3 sequence is CASSPNLERYEQYF.

The J gene is TRBJ1-1, the V gene TRBV7-2; TCRdb names TRBD1, which stays unverified in the absence of DNA. CDR1 and CDR2 (germline): SGHTA, FQGNSA. This CDR3 comprises 14 residues. CDR3 region: CASSLNVQGPEAFF.

The CDR3: CASSQATTGSSYEQYF. The chain combines TRBV4-1 with TRBJ2-7; TCRdb returns TRBD1, unconfirmable since there is no DNA. There are 16 residues in the CDR3. Germline CDR1 reads MGHRA; CDR2 reads YSYEKL.

The chain combines TRBV29-1 with TRBJ2-7; TCRdb selects TRBD1, and the lack of DNA leaves this call unchecked. Germline V gene lookup returns CDR1 SQVTM and CDR2 ANQGSEA. CDR3 length: 13 residues. This chain's CDR3 is CSVTGGLNYEQYF.

This sequence joins TRBV12-3 or TRBV12-4 and TRBJ2-1; TCRdb reports TRBD1, a call that lacks DNA to check it against. The CDR3 runs 16 residues. The CDR3 sequence: CASSFGTGVTDNEQFF.

This chain connects TRBV7-9 to TRBJ1-1; absent DNA, TCRdb's TRBD1 call cannot be checked. The CDR3 sequence is 12 residues long. Per germline, CDR1 SEHNR and CDR2 FQNEAQ (reference sequence). CDR3 region: CASSLVRGEAFF.

The chain combines TRBV29-1 with TRBJ2-1; TCRdb indicates TRBD2, and absent DNA this call remains unverified. The CDR3 loop spans 13 amino acids. The germline gives CDR1 SQVTM, CDR2 ANQGSEA. The CDR3 reads CSGLAGGPVEQFF.

This chain uses TRBV7-9 with TRBJ2-1; TCRdb names TRBD1, which stays unverified in the absence of DNA. The CDR3 consists of 15 residues. The V gene's germline CDR1 is SEHNR and CDR2 FQNEAQ (reference sequence). CDR3 sequence reads: CASSFGGDIYNEQFF.